This paragraph reports one T cell receptor (beta chain). The antigen is not known. This sample was taken from a study of T cells expressing NK-cell markers. Study results and limitations: Several donors' CD3+CD56-NKG2C+ cells were dominated by the same clonotypes.

No DNA is given; TCRdb re-called the 5' RACE reads and lists each CDR3 protein once. This table lists about 370,000 distinct CDR3 sequences. CDR1 LGHDT and CDR2 YNNKEL come from the germline V gene (reference sequence). The CDR3 spans 16 residues. The chain combines TRBV3-1 with TRBJ2-7; TCRdb outputs TRBD1, but without DNA this stays unchecked. The clonotype was recovered from a woman between 50 and 59 years old in good health. The sequencing input was blood T cells: a sorted CD56 or NKG2C T cell subset, CD4+ or CD8+ T cells, or bulk PBMC T cells (not recorded which). CDR3: CASSQDKAGTPFRQYF.